These T cell receptor beta chains were read from a single sample in a study of shared clonotypes between healthy human individuals. Measured with immunoSEQ multiplex PCR; TCRdb has only the in-frame clones, and not every one. The table lists some 2.1 million clones, roughly 94% of them singletons, with about 0.13% in the top ten. Sequencing was carried out using naive CD4+ T cells sorted from blood. The receptors were sampled from a man aged 18 to 29 in good health. CDR3s include the opening cysteine and the closing phenylalanine or tryptophan. A D gene is named only where the DNA matches it firmly. Rows give clone size only sometimes, using once, few, many, or a class for an expanded clone.

v_gene: TRBV5-1; abundance: NA; j_gene: TRBJ1-4; d_gene: TRBD1; CDR3nt: TGCGCCAGCAGCCCCTGGACAGGAGATTCAACTAATGAAAAACTGTTTTTT; CDR3aa: CASSPWTGDSTNEKLFF
v_gene: TRBV5-1; abundance: NA; j_gene: TRBJ2-5; d_gene: NA; CDR3nt: TGCGCCAGCAGCTTGGGTCCAGGGGTAGGGGAAGAGACCCAGTACTTC; CDR3aa: CASSLGPGVGEETQYF
v_gene: TRBV30; abundance: NA; j_gene: TRBJ1-1; d_gene: NA; CDR3nt: TGTGCCTGGATTCAGCGTGAAGCTTTCTTT; CDR3aa: CAWIQREAFF
v_gene: TRBV6-5; abundance: NA; j_gene: TRBJ2-7; d_gene: NA; CDR3nt: TGTGCCAGCAGTACTAGGACAGCCTCGGGGGAGCAGTACTTC; CDR3aa: CASSTRTASGEQYF
v_gene: TRBV27; abundance: NA; j_gene: TRBJ2-1; d_gene: TRBD2; CDR3nt: TGTGCCAGCAGTTCCCCTAGCGGGGGGATTTGGGAGCAGTTCTTC; CDR3aa: CASSSPSGGIWEQFF
v_gene: TRBV10-3; abundance: NA; j_gene: TRBJ2-5; d_gene: TRBD2; CDR3nt: TGTGCCATCAGTGAGTCGGCAGCGGGGGAAGAGACCCAGTACTTC; CDR3aa: CAISESAAGEETQYF
v_gene: TRBV5-6; abundance: NA; j_gene: TRBJ2-7; d_gene: NA; CDR3nt: TGTGCCAGCAGCTCTTACAGGGACTCAGGGGTCTCCTACGAGCAGTACTTC; CDR3aa: CASSSYRDSGVSYEQYF
v_gene: TRBV6-5; abundance: NA; j_gene: TRBJ1-6; d_gene: NA; CDR3nt: TGTGCCAGCAGATATGGACATTTATCACCCCTCCACTTT; CDR3aa: CASRYGHLSPLHF
v_gene: TRBV5-4; abundance: NA; j_gene: TRBJ2-5; d_gene: TRBD2; CDR3nt: TGTGCCAGCAGTCGAGCGGGGGGAGAGCAAGAGACCCAGTACTTC; CDR3aa: CASSRAGGEQETQYF
v_gene: TRBV7-8; abundance: once; j_gene: TRBJ1-6; d_gene: NA; CDR3nt: TGTGCCAGCAGCGATCGGACGGTAGATAATTCACCCCTCCACTTT; CDR3aa: CASSDRTVDNSPLHF